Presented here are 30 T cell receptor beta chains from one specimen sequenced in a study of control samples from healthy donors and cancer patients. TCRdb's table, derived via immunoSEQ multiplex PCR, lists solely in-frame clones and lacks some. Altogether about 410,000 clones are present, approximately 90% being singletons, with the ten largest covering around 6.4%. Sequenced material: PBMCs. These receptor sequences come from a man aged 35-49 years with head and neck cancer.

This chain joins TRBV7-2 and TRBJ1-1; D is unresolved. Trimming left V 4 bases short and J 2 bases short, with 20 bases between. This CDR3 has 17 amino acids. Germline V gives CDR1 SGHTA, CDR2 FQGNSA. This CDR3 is CASSSEVGRGRNTEAFF. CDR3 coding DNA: TGTGCCAGCAGCTCAGAAGTCGGCCGGGGTCGCAACACTGAAGCTTTCTTT.

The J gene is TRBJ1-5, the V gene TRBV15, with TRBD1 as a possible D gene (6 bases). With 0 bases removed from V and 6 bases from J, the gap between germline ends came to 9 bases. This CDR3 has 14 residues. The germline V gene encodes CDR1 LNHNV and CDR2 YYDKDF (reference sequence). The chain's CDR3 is CATSRDQGSQPQHF. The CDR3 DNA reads TGTGCCACCAGCAGAGATCAGGGGAGTCAGCCCCAGCATTTT.

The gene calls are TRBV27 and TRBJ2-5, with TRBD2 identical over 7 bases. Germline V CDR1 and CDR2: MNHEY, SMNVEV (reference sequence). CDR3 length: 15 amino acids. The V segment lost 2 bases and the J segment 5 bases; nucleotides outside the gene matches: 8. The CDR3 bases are TGTGCCAGCAGTTTAATGTGGGGGGGGAGGGAGACCCAGTACTTC. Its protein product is CASSLMWGGRETQYF.

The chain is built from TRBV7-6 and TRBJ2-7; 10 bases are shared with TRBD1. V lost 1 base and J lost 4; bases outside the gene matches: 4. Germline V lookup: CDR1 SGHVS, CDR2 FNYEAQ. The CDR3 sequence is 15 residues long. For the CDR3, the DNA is TGTGCCAGCAGCTTAGGAGGGACAGGGGATTACGAGCAGTACTTC. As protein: CASSLGGTGDYEQYF.

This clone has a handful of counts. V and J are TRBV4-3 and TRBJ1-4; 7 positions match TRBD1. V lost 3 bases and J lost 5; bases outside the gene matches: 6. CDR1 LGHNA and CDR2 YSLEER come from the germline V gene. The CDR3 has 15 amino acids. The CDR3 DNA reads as TGCGCCAGCAGCCATGGCACAGGGGAGAATGAAAAACTGTTTTTT. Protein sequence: CASSHGTGENEKLFF.

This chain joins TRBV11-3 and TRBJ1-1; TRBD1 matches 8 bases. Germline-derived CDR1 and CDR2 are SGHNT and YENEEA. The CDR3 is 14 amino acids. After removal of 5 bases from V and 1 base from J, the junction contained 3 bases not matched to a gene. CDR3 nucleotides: TGTGCCAGCAGCGCCAGGGGGCAGAACACTGAAGCTTTCTTT. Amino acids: CASSARGQNTEAFF.

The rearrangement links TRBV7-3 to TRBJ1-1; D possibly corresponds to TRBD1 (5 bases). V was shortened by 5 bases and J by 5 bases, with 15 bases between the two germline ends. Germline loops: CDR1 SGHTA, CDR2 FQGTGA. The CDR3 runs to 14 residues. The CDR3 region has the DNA TGTGCCAGCAGCAATCTGGCGAGGGGAACTGAAGCTTTCTTT. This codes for CASSNLARGTEAFF.

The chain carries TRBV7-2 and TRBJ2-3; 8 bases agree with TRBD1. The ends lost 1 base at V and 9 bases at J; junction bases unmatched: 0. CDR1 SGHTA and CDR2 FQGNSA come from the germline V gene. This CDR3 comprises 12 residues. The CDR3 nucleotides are TGTGCCAGCAGCTTAGGGGACAGGACGCAGTATTTT. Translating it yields CASSLGDRTQYF.

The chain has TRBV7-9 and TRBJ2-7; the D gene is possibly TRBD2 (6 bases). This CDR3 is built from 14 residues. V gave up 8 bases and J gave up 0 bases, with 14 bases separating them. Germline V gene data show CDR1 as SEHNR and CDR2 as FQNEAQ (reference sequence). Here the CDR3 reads CASGLGRSSYEQYF. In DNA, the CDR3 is TGTGCCAGCGGCCTGGGGAGGAGCTCCTACGAGCAGTACTTC.

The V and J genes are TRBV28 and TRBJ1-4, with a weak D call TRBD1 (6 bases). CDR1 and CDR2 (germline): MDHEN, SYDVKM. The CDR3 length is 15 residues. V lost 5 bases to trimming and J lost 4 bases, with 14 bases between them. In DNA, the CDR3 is TGTGCCAGCAGTCCCGCGGGGGCTGGTAATGAAAAACTGTTTTTT. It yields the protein CASSPAGAGNEKLFF. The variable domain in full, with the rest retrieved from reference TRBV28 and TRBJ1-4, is DVKVTQSSRYLVKRTGEKVFLECVQDMDHENMFWYRQDPGLGLRLIYFSYDVKMKEKGDIPEGYSVSREKKERFSLILESASTNQTSMYLCASSPAGAGNEKLFFGSGTQLSVL.

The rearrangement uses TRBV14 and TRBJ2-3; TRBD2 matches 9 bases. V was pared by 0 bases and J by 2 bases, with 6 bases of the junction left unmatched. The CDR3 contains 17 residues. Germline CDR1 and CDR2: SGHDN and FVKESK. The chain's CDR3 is CASSQELAGYVTDTQYF. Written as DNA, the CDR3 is TGTGCCAGCAGCCAAGAGCTAGCGGGGTATGTCACAGATACGCAGTATTTT.

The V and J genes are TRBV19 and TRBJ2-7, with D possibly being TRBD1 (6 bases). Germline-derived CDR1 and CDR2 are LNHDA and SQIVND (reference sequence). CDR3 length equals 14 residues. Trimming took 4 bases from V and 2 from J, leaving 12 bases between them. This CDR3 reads CASSSRGSTYEQYF. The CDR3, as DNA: TGTGCCAGTAGTAGCAGGGGATCCACCTACGAGCAGTACTTC.

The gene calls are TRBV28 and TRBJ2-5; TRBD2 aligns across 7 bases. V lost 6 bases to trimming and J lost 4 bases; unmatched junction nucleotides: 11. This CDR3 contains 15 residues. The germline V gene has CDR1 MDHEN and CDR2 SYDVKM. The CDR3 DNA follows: TGTGCCAGCAGCCCCAGTAGGACTAGGACAGAGACCCAGTACTTC. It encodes CASSPSRTRTETQYF.

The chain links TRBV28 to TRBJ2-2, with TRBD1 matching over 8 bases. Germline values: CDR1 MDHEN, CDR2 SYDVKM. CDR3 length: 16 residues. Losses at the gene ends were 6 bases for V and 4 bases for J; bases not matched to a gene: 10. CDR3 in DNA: TGTGCCAGCAGATCCCTCAGGGGGCGTCGCACCGGGGAGCTGTTTTTT. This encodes CASRSLRGRRTGELFF.

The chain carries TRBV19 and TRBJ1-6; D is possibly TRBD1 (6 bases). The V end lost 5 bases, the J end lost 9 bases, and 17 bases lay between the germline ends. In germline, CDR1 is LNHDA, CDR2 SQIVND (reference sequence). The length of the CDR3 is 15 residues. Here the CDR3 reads CASSEQGIQSSPLHF. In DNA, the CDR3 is TGTGCCAGTAGTGAACAGGGAATTCAGAGTTCACCCCTCCACTTT. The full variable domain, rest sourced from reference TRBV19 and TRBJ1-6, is DGGITQSPKYLFRKEGQNVTLSCEQNLNHDAMYWYRQDPGQGLRLIYYSQIVNDFQKGDIAEGYSVSREKKESFPLTVTSAQKNPTAFYLCASSEQGIQSSPLHFGNGTRLTVT.

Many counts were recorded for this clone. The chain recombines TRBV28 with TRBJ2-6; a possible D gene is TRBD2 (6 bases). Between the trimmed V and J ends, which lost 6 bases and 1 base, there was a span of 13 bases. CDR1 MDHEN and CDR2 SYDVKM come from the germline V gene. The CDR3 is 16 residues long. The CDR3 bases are TGTGCCAGCAGCCGAGGGGAGGCGTCTGGGGCCAACGTCCTGACTTTC. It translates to CASSRGEASGANVLTF. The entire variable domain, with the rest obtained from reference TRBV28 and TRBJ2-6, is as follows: DVKVTQSSRYLVKRTGEKVFLECVQDMDHENMFWYRQDPGLGLRLIYFSYDVKMKEKGDIPEGYSVSREKKERFSLILESASTNQTSMYLCASSRGEASGANVLTFGAGSRLTVL.

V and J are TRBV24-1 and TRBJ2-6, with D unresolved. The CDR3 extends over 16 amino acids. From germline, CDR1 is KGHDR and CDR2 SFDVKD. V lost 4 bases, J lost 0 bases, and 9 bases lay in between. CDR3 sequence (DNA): TGTGCCACCAGTGACCCGAGGAGCTCTGGGGCCAACGTCCTGACTTTC. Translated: CATSDPRSSGANVLTF.

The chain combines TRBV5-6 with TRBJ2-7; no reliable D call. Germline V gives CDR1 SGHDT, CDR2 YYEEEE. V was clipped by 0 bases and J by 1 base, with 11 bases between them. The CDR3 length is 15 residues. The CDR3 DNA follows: TGTGCCAGCAGCTTGGGAGTAGGTGTTTCCTACGAGCAGTACTTC. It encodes CASSLGVGVSYEQYF.

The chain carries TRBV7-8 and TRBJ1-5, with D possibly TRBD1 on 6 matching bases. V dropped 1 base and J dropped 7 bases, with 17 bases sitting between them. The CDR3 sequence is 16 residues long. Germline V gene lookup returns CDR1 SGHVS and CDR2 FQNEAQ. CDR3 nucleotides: TGTGCCAGCAGCTTAGGGGGGCAGGGTCCTGGGCAGCCCCAGCATTTT. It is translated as CASSLGGQGPGQPQHF.

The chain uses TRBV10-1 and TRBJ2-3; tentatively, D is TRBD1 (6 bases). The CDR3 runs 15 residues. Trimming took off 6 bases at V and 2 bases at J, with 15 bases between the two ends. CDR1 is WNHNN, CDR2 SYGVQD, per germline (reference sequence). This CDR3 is CASRRTASITDTQYF. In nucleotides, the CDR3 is TGCGCCAGCAGACGGACAGCCAGTATCACAGATACGCAGTATTTT.

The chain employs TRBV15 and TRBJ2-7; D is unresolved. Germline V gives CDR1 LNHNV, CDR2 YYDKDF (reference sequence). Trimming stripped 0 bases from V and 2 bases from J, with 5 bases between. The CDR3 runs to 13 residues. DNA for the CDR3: TGTGCCACCAGCAGAGACATGACCTACGAGCAGTACTTC. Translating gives CATSRDMTYEQYF.

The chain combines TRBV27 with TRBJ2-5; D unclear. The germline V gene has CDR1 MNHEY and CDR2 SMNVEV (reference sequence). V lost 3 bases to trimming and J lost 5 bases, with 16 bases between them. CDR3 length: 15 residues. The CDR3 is CASSLSWGILETQYF. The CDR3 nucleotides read TGTGCCAGCAGTTTGTCTTGGGGTATCCTGGAGACCCAGTACTTC.

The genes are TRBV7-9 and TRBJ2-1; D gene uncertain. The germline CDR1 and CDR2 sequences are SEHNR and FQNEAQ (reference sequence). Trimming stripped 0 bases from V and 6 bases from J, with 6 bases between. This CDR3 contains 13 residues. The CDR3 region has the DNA TGTGCCAGCAGCTTAGCAGGGTCCAATGAGCAGTTCTTC. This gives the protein CASSLAGSNEQFF.

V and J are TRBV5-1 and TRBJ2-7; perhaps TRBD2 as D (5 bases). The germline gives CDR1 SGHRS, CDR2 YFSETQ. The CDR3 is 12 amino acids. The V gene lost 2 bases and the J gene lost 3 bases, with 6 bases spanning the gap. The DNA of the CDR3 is TGCGCCAGCAGCTTCGACTACTACGAGCAGTACTTC. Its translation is CASSFDYYEQYF.

Written as DNA, the CDR3 is TGCGCCAGCAGCTGGACAAATGCGAACACCGGGGAGCTGTTTTTT. Amino acids: CASSWTNANTGELFF. The gene calls are TRBV5-1 and TRBJ2-2; possible D gene TRBD1, 5 bases. CDR1 SGHRS and CDR2 YFSETQ come from the germline V gene. The CDR3 length is 15 residues. V lost 3 bases, J lost 0 bases, and 9 bases lay in between.

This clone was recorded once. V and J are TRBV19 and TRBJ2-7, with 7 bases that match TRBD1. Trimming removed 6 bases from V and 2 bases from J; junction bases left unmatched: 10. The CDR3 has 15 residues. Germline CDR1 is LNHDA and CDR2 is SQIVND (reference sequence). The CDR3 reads CASRPSETGPYEQYF. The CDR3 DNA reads TGTGCCAGTAGGCCCTCCGAGACAGGGCCCTACGAGCAGTACTTC.

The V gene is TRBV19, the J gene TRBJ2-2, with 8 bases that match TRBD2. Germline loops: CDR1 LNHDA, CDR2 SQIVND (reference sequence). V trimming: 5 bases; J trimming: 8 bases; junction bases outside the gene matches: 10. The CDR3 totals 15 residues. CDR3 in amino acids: CASSGAGVSVGELFF. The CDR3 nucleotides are TGTGCCAGTAGTGGAGCGGGAGTGAGTGTAGGGGAGCTGTTTTTT.

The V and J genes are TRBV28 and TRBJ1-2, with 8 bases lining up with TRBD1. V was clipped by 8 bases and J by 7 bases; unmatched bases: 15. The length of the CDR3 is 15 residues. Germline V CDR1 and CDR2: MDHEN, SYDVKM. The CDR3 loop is CASRYQTGEVGGYTF. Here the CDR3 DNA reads TGTGCCAGCCGTTACCAGACAGGGGAGGTCGGTGGCTACACCTTC.

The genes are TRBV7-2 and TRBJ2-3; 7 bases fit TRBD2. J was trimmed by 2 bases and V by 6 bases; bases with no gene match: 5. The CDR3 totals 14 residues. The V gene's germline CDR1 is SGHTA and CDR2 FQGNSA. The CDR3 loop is CASRAGGTTDTQYF. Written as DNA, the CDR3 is TGTGCCAGCAGGGCCGGGGGGACCACAGATACGCAGTATTTT.

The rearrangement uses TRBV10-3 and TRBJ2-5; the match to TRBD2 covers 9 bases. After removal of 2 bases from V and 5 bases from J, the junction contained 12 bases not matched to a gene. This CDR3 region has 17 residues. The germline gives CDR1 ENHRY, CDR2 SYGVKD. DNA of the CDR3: TGTGCCATCAGTGAGCCAGGCGCGGGGGGGAGAGTGGAGACCCAGTACTTC. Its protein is CAISEPGAGGRVETQYF.